This T cell receptor beta chain was sequenced for a study of T cells in localized non-small cell lung cancer. Generated by immunoSEQ multiplex PCR, the TCRdb table keeps only in-frame clones and is missing some. The table includes fewer than 9,000 clones, 87% detected once. Per the germline V gene, CDR1 is KGHSH and CDR2 is LQKENI. Deletions cut 6 bases from V and 4 bases from J, with 7 bases between. This CDR3 has 13 amino acids. The chain links TRBV18 to TRBJ2-6; D gene unclear. The input for sequencing was peripheral blood, taken before any cancer treatment. The clonotype originates from a male donor at least 60 years old with stage III lung adenocarcinoma. The CDR3 region is CASSPGGANVLTF. The CDR3 DNA reads as TGTGCCAGCTCGCCAGGCGGGGCCAACGTCCTGACTTTC.